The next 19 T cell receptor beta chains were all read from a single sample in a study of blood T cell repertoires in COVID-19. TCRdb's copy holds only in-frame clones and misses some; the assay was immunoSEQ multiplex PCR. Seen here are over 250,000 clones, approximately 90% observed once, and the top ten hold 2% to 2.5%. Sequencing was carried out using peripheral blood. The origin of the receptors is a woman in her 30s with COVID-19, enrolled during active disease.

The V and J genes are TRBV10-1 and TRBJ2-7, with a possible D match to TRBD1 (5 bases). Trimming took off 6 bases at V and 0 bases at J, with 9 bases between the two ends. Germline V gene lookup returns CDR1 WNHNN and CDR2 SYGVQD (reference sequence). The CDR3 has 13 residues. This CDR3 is CASSDSSSYEQYF. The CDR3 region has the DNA TGCGCCAGCAGCGACAGTTCCTCCTACGAGCAGTACTTC.

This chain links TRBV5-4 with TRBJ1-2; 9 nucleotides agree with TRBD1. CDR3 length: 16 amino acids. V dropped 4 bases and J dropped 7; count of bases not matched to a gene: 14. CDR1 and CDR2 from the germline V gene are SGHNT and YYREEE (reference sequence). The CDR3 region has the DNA TGTGCCAGCAGCCAGGACAGGGGCCCCCCGGCCCCTGGCTACACCTTC. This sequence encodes CASSQDRGPPAPGYTF.

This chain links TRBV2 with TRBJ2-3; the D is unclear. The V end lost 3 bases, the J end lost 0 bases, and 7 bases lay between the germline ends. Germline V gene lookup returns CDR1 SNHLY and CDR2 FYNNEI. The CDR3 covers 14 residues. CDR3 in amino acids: CASSDRRSTDTQYF. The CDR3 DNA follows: TGTGCCAGCAGTGATAGGCGGAGCACAGATACGCAGTATTTT.

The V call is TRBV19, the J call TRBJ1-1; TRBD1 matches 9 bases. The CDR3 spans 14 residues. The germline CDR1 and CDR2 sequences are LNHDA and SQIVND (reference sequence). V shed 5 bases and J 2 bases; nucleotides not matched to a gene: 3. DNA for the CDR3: TGTGCCAGTAGTGAGGGACAGGGCAACACTGAAGCTTTCTTT. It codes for CASSEGQGNTEAFF. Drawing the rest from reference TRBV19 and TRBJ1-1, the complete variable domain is DGGITQSPKYLFRKEGQNVTLSCEQNLNHDAMYWYRQDPGQGLRLIYYSQIVNDFQKGDIAEGYSVSREKKESFPLTVTSAQKNPTAFYLCASSEGQGNTEAFFGQGTRLTVV.

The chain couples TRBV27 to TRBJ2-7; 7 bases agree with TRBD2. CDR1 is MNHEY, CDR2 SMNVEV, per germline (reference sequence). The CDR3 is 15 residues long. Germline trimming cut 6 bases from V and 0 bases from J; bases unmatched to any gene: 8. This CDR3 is CASSLSGLSSYEQYF. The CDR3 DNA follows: TGTGCCAGCAGCCTCTCGGGACTAAGCTCCTACGAGCAGTACTTC.

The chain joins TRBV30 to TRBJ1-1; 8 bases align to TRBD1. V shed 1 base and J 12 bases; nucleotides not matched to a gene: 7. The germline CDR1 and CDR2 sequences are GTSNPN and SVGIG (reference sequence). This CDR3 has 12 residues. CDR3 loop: CAWSDGRGHSFF. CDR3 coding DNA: TGTGCCTGGAGTGACGGCAGGGGGCACTCTTTCTTT.

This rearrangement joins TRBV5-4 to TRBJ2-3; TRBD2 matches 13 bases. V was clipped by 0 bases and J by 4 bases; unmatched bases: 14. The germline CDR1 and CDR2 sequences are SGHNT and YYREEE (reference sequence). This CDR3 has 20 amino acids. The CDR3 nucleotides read TGTGCCAGCAGCTTGGGGATACTAGCGGGAGGGCTGGCTGTGGCAGATACGCAGTATTTT. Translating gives CASSLGILAGGLAVADTQYF.

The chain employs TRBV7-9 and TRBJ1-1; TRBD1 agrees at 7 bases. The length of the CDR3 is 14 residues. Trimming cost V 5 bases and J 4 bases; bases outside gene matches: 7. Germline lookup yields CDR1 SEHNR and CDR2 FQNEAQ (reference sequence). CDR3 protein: CASSPLAGGTEAFF. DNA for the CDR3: TGTGCCAGCAGCCCTCTCGCAGGGGGCACTGAAGCTTTCTTT.

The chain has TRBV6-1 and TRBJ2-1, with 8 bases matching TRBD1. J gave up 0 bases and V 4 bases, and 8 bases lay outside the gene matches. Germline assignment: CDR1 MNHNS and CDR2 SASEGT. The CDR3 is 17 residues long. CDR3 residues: CASSGTGRGGSYNEQFF. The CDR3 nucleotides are TGTGCCAGCAGTGGGACAGGGCGTGGGGGCTCCTACAATGAGCAGTTCTTC.

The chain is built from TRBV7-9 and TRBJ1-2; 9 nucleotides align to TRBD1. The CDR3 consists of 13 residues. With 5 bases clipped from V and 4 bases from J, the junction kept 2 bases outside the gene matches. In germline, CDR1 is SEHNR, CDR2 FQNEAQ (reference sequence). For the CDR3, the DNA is TGTGCCAGCAGCCAGGGACAGGGCTATGGCTACACCTTC. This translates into CASSQGQGYGYTF.

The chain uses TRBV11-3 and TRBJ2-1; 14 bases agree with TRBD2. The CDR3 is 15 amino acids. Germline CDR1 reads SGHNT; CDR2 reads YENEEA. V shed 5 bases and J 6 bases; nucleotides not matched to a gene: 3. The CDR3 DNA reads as TGTGCCAGCAGCCCAGGACTAGCGGGGGGCAATGAGCAGTTCTTC. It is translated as CASSPGLAGGNEQFF.

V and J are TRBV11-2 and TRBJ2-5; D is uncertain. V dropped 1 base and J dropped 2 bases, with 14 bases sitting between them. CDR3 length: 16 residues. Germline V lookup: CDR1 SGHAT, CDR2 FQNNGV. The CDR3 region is CASSLVHFRPQETQYF. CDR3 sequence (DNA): TGTGCCAGCAGCTTAGTCCATTTCAGGCCACAAGAGACCCAGTACTTC.

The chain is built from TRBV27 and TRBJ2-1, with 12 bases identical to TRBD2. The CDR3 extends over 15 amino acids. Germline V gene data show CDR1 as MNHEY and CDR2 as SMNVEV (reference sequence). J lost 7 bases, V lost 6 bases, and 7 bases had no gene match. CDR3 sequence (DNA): TGTGCCAGCAGCCGACTAGCGGGAGCGGGTAATGAGCAGTTCTTC. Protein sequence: CASSRLAGAGNEQFF.

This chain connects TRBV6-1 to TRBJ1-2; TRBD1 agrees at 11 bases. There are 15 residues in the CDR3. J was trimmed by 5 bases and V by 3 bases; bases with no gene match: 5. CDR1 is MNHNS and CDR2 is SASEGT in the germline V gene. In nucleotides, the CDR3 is TGTGCCAGCAGTGACCGGCGGGACAGGGGGTATGGCTACACCTTC. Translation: CASSDRRDRGYGYTF.

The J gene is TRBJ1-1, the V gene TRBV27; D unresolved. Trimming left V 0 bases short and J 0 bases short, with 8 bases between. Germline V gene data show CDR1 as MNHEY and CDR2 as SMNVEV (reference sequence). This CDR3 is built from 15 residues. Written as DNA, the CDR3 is TGTGCCAGCAGTTTATCGCAGATCATGAACACTGAAGCTTTCTTT. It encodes CASSLSQIMNTEAFF.

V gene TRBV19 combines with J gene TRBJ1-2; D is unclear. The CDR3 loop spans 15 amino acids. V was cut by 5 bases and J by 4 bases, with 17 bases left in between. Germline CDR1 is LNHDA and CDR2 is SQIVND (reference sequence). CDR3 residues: CASSVVTATVYGYTF. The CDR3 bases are TGTGCCAGTAGTGTGGTCACTGCTACAGTCTATGGCTACACCTTC.

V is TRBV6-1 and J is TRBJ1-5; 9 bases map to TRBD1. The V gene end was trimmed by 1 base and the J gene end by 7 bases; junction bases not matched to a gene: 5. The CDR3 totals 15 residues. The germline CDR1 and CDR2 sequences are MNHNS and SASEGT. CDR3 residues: CASSEGGTGYQPQHF. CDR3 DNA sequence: TGTGCCAGCAGTGAAGGAGGGACAGGGTACCAGCCCCAGCATTTT.

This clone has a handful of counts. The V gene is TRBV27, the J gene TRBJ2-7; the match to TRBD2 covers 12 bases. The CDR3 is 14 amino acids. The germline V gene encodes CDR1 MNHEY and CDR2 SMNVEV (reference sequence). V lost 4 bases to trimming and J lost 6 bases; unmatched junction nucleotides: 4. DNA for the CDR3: TGTGCCAGCAGTTCCCGACTAGCGGGAGTCGAGCAGTACTTC. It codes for CASSSRLAGVEQYF.

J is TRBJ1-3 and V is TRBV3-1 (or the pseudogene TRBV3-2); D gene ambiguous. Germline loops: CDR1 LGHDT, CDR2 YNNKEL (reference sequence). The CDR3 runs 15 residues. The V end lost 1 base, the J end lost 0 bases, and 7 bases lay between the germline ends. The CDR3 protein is CASSQGPFSGNTIYF. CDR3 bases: TGTGCCAGCAGCCAAGGGCCTTTCTCTGGAAACACCATATATTTT.